Sequencing of this T cell receptor (beta chain) was carried out in a study of blood T cell repertoires in COVID-19. Study at large: COVID-19 samples from acute and convalescent phases originated in the United States, Italy and Spain. PBMCs, B-cell-depleted T cells, or T cells provided the cDNA or gDNA that made up the material.

The germline gives CDR1 WSHSY, CDR2 SAAADI. V gave up 4 bases and J gave up 4 bases; unmatched junction bases: 11. This CDR3 comprises 17 residues. In the study's own analysis: It was from reference gene primer amplification that nucleated cell counts were estimated. Sequencing was performed with immunoSEQ multiplex PCR; in TCRdb, only in-frame clones are kept and a portion is missing. The DNA gave D and trimming, while V, J and clone size come from that table. The sample has under 200,000 clones, roughly 90% seen once. The V and J genes are TRBV10-2 and TRBJ2-7, with 12 bases fitting TRBD2. The TCR originated in a man aged 45-65 years with acute or convalescent COVID-19. What was sequenced was peripheral blood. Here the CDR3 DNA reads TGCGCCAGCAGTGTAGGCCCCTCAGGACTAGCGGGGTACGAGCAGTACTTC. Protein product: CASSVGPSGLAGYEQYF.